This T cell receptor (beta chain) was documented in a study of blood T cell repertoires in COVID-19 (TCRdb year 2020). The study in broad terms: Collaborator samples came from the United States, Italy and Spain and covered acute and convalescent phases of COVID-19. The prospective study material was composed of cDNA or gDNA derived from T cells, B-cell-depleted T cells, or PBMCs. The dataset comprised deeply sampled blood TCRbeta repertoires from subjects exposed to, actively infected with, or recovered from COVID-19. The repertoires were made available in a free public database intended to serve as a resource for research on the immune response to SARS-CoV-2. Samples were obtained from the ongoing ImmuneRACE study (first 160 participants) and from about 1,300 subjects provided by 6 global collaborators. Sample metadata almost always included a de-identified subject ID, COVID-19 status, age in years and sex. HLA class I and class II types, where available, came from metadata supplied by the sample provider rather than from assay-based typing. What the study reported, not specific to this receptor: Clinical and demographic metadata were provided uncurated, with the amount varying by source and participant.

From a lookup of the germline V gene, CDR1 and CDR2 are MDHEN and SYDVKM. Relative to germline, V is 4 bases shorter and J is 2 bases shorter, with 18 bases between their ends. From its cysteine to its phenylalanine, the CDR3 spans 17 amino acids. CDR3 DNA is the only sequence kept; it has 51 bases, read in frame from the first base. TCRbeta CDR3 regions were amplified from genomic DNA by means of the immunoSEQ Assay, a bias-controlled multiplex PCR. On the study's bioinformatics: The number of nucleated cells in each sample was estimated from the amplification of reference gene primers within the assay. To quantify the absolute abundance of each unique TCRbeta CDR3 rearrangement, sequence reads were collapsed and filtered. For each sample, productive Simpson clonality was calculated by taking the square root of Simpson's diversity index across productive rearrangements. TCRdb retrieved this table from immuneACCESS and kept in-frame rearrangements only. Not all clones are present; in checked studies, unresolved V genes account for under half, and no reason is known for the remainder. The V and J calls and clone size were taken over from that table, and D and trimming were inferred from the DNA. The sample records 200,000 to 250,000 clones, 70% to 90% of which are singletons. Jointly, the top ten make up 5.9% of the sample.

Each collaborating institution followed its own protocols to collect whole blood in K2EDTA tubes. Collaborator samples were shipped for TCRbeta analysis as frozen whole blood, isolated PBMCs, or DNA extracted from either sample type. Regarding this clone: Its binding antigen is unknown. No quality values exist for individual bases; no much larger clone is one base distant.

This clonotype was obtained from an elderly man with acute or convalescent COVID-19. The sequencing sample was made of peripheral blood. Recombination linked TRBV28 to TRBJ1-3; TRBD1 is a possible D gene, resting on 5 matching bases. The DNA reads TGTGCCAGCAGTTCCGCCGTCGGGGGAGCAACTGGAAACACCATATATTTT. It codes for CASSSAVGGATGNTIYF.